This TCR beta chain comes out of a study of blood T cell repertoires in COVID-19. Overall study: Some COVID-19 samples were acute and others convalescent; all came from the United States, Italy and Spain.

A Seattle source enrolled patients during active infection and followed them longitudinally. This CDR3 is 15 amino acids long. The V gene lost 1 base and the J gene lost 5 bases, with 12 bases spanning the gap. The germline gives CDR1 SGHRS, CDR2 YFSETQ. Authors' data handling: Amplification from reference gene primers served as the basis for estimated nucleated cell counts. Repertoires were generated with immunoSEQ multiplex PCR, while TCRdb's copy carries only in-frame clones and drops some. That table supplies the V and J calls and clone size; D and trimming were determined from the DNA. Among over 150,000 clones, more than 85% were seen once, and the ten largest hold around 0.63%.

This chain links TRBV5-1 with TRBJ2-2, with D tentatively TRBD2 (6 bases). The sequencing sample was made of peripheral blood. The receptor was derived from a man between 60 and 70 years old with COVID-19, enrolled during active disease. The CDR3 sequence is CASSLTAGPTGELFF. CDR3 DNA: TGCGCCAGCAGCTTGACGGCGGGGCCGACCGGGGAGCTGTTTTTT. Full variable domain (missing parts from reference TRBV5-1 and TRBJ2-2): KAGVTQTPRYLIKTRGQQVTLSCSPISGHRSVSWYQQTPGQGLQFLFEYFSETQRNKGNFPGRFSGRQFSNSRSEMNVSTLELGDSALYLCASSLTAGPTGELFFGEGSRLTVL.